Ten or more counts support the clone carrying this TCR beta chain. Per germline, CDR1 MNHNS and CDR2 SASEGT. Trimming cost V 7 bases and J 7 bases; bases outside gene matches: 10. The CDR3 has 15 residues. Each CDR3 protein is one row after TCRdb ran MiXCR on the 5' RACE reads. The sample yields approximately 27,000 distinct CDR3 sequences, roughly 5% seen once. This entry belongs to a study of early T cells in non-severe SARS-CoV-2 infection. The sequence was collected from an adult who was a healthcare worker with PCR-confirmed SARS-CoV-2 infection or an uninfected control (not recorded which). The chain employs TRBV6-1 and TRBJ2-1, with 10 bases fitting TRBD2. Sequenced sample: whole blood. CDR3 protein: CASNLLAGSGNEQFF. As DNA, the CDR3 is TGTGCCAGCAACCTACTAGCGGGATCAGGGAATGAGCAGTTCTTC.